The rows below give T cell receptor beta chains drawn from one sample of a study of T cell repertoires in cytomegalovirus infection. TCRdb ran MiXCR on the reads and lists one entry per CDR3 protein. The table records roughly 640,000 distinct CDR3 sequences, 20% to 25% of them present only once. Sequencing was performed on CD8+ T cells from PBMCs. The receptors shown here come from a human donor in good health (CMV status not recorded). Some clones in this sample may be carry-over from other donors' samples. Both conserved end residues are part of each CDR3. D genes are given only for firm matches. Clone size, where shown, is once, few, many, or a class for clones that have expanded.

clone size	D gene	V gene	J gene	CDR3 DNA	CDR3 protein
many	-	TRBV7-6	TRBJ1-5	TGTGCCAGCAGCTTAGGTAGGGATCAGCCCCAGCATTTT	CASSLGRDQPQHF
many	-	TRBV7-9	TRBJ1-1	TGTGCCAGCAGCTTAAAAGACGGTGGCACTGAAGCTTTCTTT	CASSLKDGGTEAFF
many	-	TRBV7-8	TRBJ1-2	TGTGCCATCCAGCTAGTAGGGAATGGCTACACCTTC	CAIQLVGNGYTF
many	-	TRBV7-9	TRBJ1-1	TGTGCCAGCAGCTTAGAAAGGGGCGAAGCTTTCTTT	CASSLERGEAFF
-	TRBD1	TRBV28	TRBJ2-3	TGTGCCAGCAGTTTTAGGGCCTCACAGGGGACGCAGTATTTT	CASSFRASQGTQYF
-	-	TRBV19	TRBJ2-1	TGTGCCACTGGGTGGGGGTACCACAATGAGCAGTTCTTC	CATGWGYHNEQFF
few	-	TRBV6-6	TRBJ1-5	TGTGCCAGCAGTTACGGGGTCTTCGATCAGCCCCAGCATTTT	CASSYGVFDQPQHF
-	-	TRBV7-9	TRBJ1-1	TGTGCCAGCAGCTCTTACGGGTGGAACACTGAAGCTTTCTTT	CASSSYGWNTEAFF
once	-	TRBV2	TRBJ1-2	TGTGCCAGCAGTGGTGAGGGGCGCGGCTATGGCTACACCTTC	CASSGEGRGYGYTF
-	TRBD1	TRBV28	TRBJ1-1	TGTGTCAGCAGCGACAGGGGGGAAACTGAAGCTTTCTTT	CVSSDRGETEAFF
-	-	TRBV12-5	TRBJ1-5	TGTGCTAGTGGGCTTGTGGGGAGGGGGCAGCCCCAGCATTTT	CASGLVGRGQPQHF
many	-	TRBV7-8	TRBJ1-5	TGTGCCAGCAGCTTAGCGACCAGCCGCAATCAGCCCCAGCATTTT	CASSLATSRNQPQHF